Below are 11 T cell receptor beta chains sequenced from a single sample in a study of blood T cell repertoires in COVID-19 (dated by TCRdb to 2020 to 2022). The receptor library was made with the immunoSEQ multiplex PCR assay. TCRdb's version of the immuneACCESS table is confined to in-frame rearrangements and falls short of the full clone set. An unresolved V gene accounts for under half of the shortfall where checked; the remainder is of unknown origin. The sample records about half a million clones, over 75% of which are singletons. The ten largest clones capture roughly 3.1% of the sample. Specimen: peripheral blood. These receptors were taken from a human donor in a cohort sampled during active COVID-19.

This chain connects TRBV30 to TRBJ1-2; D call uncertain. V was clipped by 7 bases and J by 0 bases, with 15 bases between them. This CDR3 is 14 amino acids long. CDR1 is GTSNPN and CDR2 is SVGIG in the germline V gene (reference sequence). DNA of the CDR3: TGTGCCTACAGTTCTCAAGCCACTAACTATGGCTACACCTTC. This sequence encodes CAYSSQATNYGYTF.

Points on this clone: In the same sample, other DNA sequences code for this CDR3. This rearrangement joins TRBV7-3 to TRBJ1-1, with D possibly matching TRBD1 (6 bases). This CDR3 comprises 13 residues. Germline V gives CDR1 SGHTA, CDR2 FQGTGA. The V end was cut by 8 bases, the J end by 1 base, with 11 bases between. CDR3 loop: CASSLTGNTEAFF. The CDR3 DNA is TGTGCCAGCTCCTTGACAGGGAACACTGAAGCTTTCTTT.

The chain links TRBV3-1 (or the pseudogene TRBV3-2) to TRBJ2-5; weak D call: TRBD2 (6 bases). Germline assignment: CDR1 LGHDT and CDR2 YNNKEL (reference sequence). Trimming pared 4 bases from V and 2 bases from J, leaving 14 bases between. The CDR3 length is 15 residues. The CDR3 loop reads CASSLPRDSQETQYF. The CDR3 nucleotides read TGTGCCAGCAGCCTCCCCCGGGACTCACAAGAGACCCAGTACTTC.

The genes are TRBV9 and TRBJ1-2; D not resolved. The CDR3 sequence is 14 residues long. The V gene lost 3 bases and the J gene lost 2 bases, with 11 bases spanning the gap. Germline CDR1 SGDLS, CDR2 YYNGEE. CDR3 residues: CASSGRAANYGYTF. The CDR3 coding sequence is TGTGCCAGCAGCGGGAGGGCCGCGAACTATGGCTACACCTTC.

A single count supports this clone. The chain couples TRBV24-1 to TRBJ2-1; the D is unclear. There are 13 residues in the CDR3. Trimming removed 3 bases from V and 10 bases from J, with 12 bases in between. Germline CDR1 KGHDR, CDR2 SFDVKD. The CDR3, as DNA: TGTGCCACCAGTGATCCCGACTCGTACGAGCAGTTCTTC. Its protein is CATSDPDSYEQFF.

The gene calls are TRBV14 and TRBJ2-1; TRBD1 might be the D (6 bases). V was clipped by 8 bases and J by 4 bases, with 12 bases between them. From germline, CDR1 is SGHDN and CDR2 FVKESK. The CDR3 is 13 residues long. For the CDR3, the DNA is TGTGCCAGCTCGCTGGGGGCATACAATGAGCAGTTCTTC. Its protein product is CASSLGAYNEQFF.

This chain uses TRBV6-1 with TRBJ2-7, with 8 bases fitting TRBD2. The V segment lost 6 bases and the J segment 2 bases; nucleotides outside the gene matches: 15. Germline CDR1 reads MNHNS; CDR2 reads SASEGT. CDR3 length: 17 residues. As DNA, the CDR3 is TGTGCCAGCAGGGAAAGCGGCGGGAGGATTGGGACCTACGAGCAGTACTTC. Protein product: CASRESGGRIGTYEQYF.

J is TRBJ1-4 and V is TRBV30; D is possibly TRBD1 (6 bases). The germline V gene has CDR1 GTSNPN and CDR2 SVGIG (reference sequence). The ends were cut back, 2 bases at V and 8 bases at J, with 15 bases in the middle. There are 14 residues in the CDR3. CDR3 protein: CAWSTPRGREKLFF. DNA of the CDR3: TGTGCCTGGAGTACCCCCAGGGGTCGGGAAAAACTGTTTTTT.

V usage is TRBV19 and J usage is TRBJ1-4; D gene ambiguous. The CDR3 covers 15 residues. Germline lookup yields CDR1 LNHDA and CDR2 SQIVND (reference sequence). V shed 3 bases and J shed 7 bases, with 15 bases lying between them. CDR3 sequence: CASSMGSGVGEKLFF. The DNA for the CDR3 is TGTGCCAGTAGTATGGGGAGCGGGGTCGGTGAAAAACTGTTTTTT. The variable domain in full, with the rest retrieved from reference TRBV19 and TRBJ1-4, is DGGITQSPKYLFRKEGQNVTLSCEQNLNHDAMYWYRQDPGQGLRLIYYSQIVNDFQKGDIAEGYSVSREKKESFPLTVTSAQKNPTAFYLCASSMGSGVGEKLFFGSGTQLSVL.

This clone showed up just a few times. The rearrangement joins TRBV6-5 to TRBJ1-6; D is ambiguous. The ends were cut back, 6 bases at V and 15 bases at J, with 24 bases in the middle. CDR3 size: 15 residues. CDR1 is MNHEY, CDR2 SVGAGI, per germline. CDR3 region: CASSRPGSLFNNLHF. The DNA of the CDR3 is TGTGCCAGCAGCCGCCCGGGGTCCTTATTCAATAACCTCCACTTT.

V gene TRBV30 combines with J gene TRBJ1-1, with a weak D call TRBD1 (5 bases). V lost 2 bases and J lost 11, with 24 bases in between. This CDR3 has 15 residues. The germline CDR1 and CDR2 sequences are GTSNPN and SVGIG (reference sequence). The CDR3 DNA reads as TGTGCCTGGAGTCTAACACGGGGGGAACTCGCTATCGCTTTCTTT. This gives the protein CAWSLTRGELAIAFF.